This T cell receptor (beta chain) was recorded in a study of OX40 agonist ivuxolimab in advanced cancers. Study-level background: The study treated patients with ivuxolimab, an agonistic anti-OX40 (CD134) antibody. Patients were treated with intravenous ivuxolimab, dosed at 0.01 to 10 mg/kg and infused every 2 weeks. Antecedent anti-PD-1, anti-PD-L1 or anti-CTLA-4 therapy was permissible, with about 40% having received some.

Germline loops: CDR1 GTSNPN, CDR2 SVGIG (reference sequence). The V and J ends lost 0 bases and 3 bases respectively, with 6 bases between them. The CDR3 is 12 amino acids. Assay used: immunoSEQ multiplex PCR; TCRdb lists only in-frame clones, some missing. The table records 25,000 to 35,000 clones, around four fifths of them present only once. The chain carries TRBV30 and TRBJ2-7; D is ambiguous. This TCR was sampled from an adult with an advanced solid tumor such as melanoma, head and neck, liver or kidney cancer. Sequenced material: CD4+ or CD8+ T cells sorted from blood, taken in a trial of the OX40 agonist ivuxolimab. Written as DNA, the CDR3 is TGTGCCTGGAGTGTAACCGGCTACGAGCAGTACTTC. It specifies CAWSVTGYEQYF.